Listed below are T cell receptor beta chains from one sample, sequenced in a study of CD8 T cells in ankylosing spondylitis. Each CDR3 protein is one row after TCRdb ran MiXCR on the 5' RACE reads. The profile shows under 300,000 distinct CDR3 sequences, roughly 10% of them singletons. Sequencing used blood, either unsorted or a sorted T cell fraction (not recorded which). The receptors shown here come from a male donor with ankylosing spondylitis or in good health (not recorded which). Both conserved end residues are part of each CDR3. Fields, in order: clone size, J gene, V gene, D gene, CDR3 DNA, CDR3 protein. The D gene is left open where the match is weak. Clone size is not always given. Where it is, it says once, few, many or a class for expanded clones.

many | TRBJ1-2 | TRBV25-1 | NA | TGTGCCAGCAGTGGGGCCTCACGAGCTGGCTACACCTTC | CASSGASRAGYTF
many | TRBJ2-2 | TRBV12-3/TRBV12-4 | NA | TGTGCCAGCAGTTTAAATTGGGCAAGGGGGGAGCTGTTTTTT | CASSLNWARGELFF
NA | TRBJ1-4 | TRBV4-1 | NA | TGCGCCAGCAGCCCCGACTCCGCTGGGGGCGGCCGAAATGAAAAACTGTTTTTT | CASSPDSAGGGRNEKLFF
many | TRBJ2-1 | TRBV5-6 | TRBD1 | TGTGCCAGCAGCTTGGGGACAGGGGCCCCGGTTGAGCAGTTCTTC | CASSLGTGAPVEQFF
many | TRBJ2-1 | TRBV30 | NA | TGTGCCTGGAACGGACGGCCACCCTACAATGAGCAGTTCTTC | CAWNGRPPYNEQFF
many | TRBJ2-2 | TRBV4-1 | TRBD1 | TGCGCCAGCAGCCAAAGACAGGGGGCGAACACCGGGGAGCTGTTTTTT | CASSQRQGANTGELFF
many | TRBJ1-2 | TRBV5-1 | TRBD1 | TGCGCCAGCAGCTCTTCCGGGACAGTGGCCTATGGCTACACCTTC | CASSSSGTVAYGYTF
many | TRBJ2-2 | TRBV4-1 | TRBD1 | TGCGCCAGCAGCCAAGAAGGAACAGGGGTCACCGGGGAGCTGTTTTTT | CASSQEGTGVTGELFF
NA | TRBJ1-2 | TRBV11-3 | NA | TGTGCCAGCGGCCCTCGGGTCCCGGAGGATGGCTACACCTTC | CASGPRVPEDGYTF
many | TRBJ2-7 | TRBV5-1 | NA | TGCGCCAGCAGCTTCGAACCGAATCGGCGGCTAGCTTCCTACGAGCAGTACTTC | CASSFEPNRRLASYEQYF
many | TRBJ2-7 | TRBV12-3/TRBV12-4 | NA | TGTGCCAGCAGTCCAGCTGGACTTCCCCCCTACGAGCAGTACTTC | CASSPAGLPPYEQYF
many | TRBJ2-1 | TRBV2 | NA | TGTGCCAGCACCTCCAACGGGATAGCGGACCGGAACTACAATGAGCAGTTCTTC | CASTSNGIADRNYNEQFF
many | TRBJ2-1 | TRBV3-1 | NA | TGTGCCAGCATCGGGAGCGGGTTCGCCCAGTTCTTC | CASIGSGFAQFF
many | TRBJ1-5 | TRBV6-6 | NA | TGTGCCAGCAGTTACCTGACCGGGCCCCAGCATTTT | CASSYLTGPQHF
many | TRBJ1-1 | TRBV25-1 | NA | TGTGCCAGCGTGAACAGCATGAACACTGAAGCTTTCTTT | CASVNSMNTEAFF
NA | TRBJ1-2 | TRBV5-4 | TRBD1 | TGTGCCAGCAGCGCCCCCGGACAGGGGGCGAAATATGGCTACACCTTC | CASSAPGQGAKYGYTF
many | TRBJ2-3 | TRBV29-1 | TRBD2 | TGCAGCGTTCGTCCGGCTAGCGGAGCAGATACGCAGTATTTT | CSVRPASGADTQYF
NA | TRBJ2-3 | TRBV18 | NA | TGTGCCAGCTCACTAGAGACCACAGATACGCAGTATTTT | CASSLETTDTQYF
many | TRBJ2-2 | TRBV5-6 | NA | TGTGCCAGCAGCTTGGTGGGGGGAAGACGTGCCGGGGAGCTGTTTTTT | CASSLVGGRRAGELFF
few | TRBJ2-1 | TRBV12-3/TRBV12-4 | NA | TGTGCCAGCAGTCCCCGGGGGTACAATGAGCAGTTCTTC | CASSPRGYNEQFF
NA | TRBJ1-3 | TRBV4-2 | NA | TGTGCCAGCAGCCAAGATAAGATAGGGTACTCTGGAAACACCATATATTTT | CASSQDKIGYSGNTIYF
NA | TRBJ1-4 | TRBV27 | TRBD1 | TGTGCCAGCAGCACGAGACGGGGACAGGGGTTGGAAAAACTGTTTTTT | CASSTRRGQGLEKLFF
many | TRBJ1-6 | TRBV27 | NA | TGTGCCAGCAAGGAGCAACAGAGCTCCTATAATTCACCCCTCCACTTT | CASKEQQSSYNSPLHF
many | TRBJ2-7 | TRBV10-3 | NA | TGTGCCATCAGTGAGTCGACAGGTCCGAGCCCTAACTACGAGCAGTACTTC | CAISESTGPSPNYEQYF
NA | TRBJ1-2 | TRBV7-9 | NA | TGTGCCAGCAGCCCAGAGGAATATTGGGGCTACACCTTC | CASSPEEYWGYTF
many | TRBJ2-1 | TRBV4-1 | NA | TGCGCCAGCAGCCCTCTCCTAAGCTCCTACAATGAGCAGTTCTTC | CASSPLLSSYNEQFF
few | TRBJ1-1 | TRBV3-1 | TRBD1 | TGTGCCAGCAGCCAACTCCCGGACAGGAGGAACACTGAAGCTTTCTTT | CASSQLPDRRNTEAFF
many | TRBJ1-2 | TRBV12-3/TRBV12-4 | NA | TGTGCCAGCAGTTTATCGGGCTCTGGCTACACCTTC | CASSLSGSGYTF
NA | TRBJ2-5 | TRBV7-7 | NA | TGTGCCAGCAGCGACAGGGGAGGGGAGACCCAGTACTTC | CASSDRGGETQYF
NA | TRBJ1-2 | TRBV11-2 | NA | TGTGCCAGCAGCTTAGACCCAAACCAACAGTCGACCTATGGCTACACCTTC | CASSLDPNQQSTYGYTF
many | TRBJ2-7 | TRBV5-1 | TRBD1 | TGCGCCAGCAGTTTTGAGACTTATGGACAGGGGAGGGCCTACGAGCAGTACTTC | CASSFETYGQGRAYEQYF
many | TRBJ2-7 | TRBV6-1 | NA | TGTGCCAGCAGTGTCGGGCCCGTCGAGCAGTACTTC | CASSVGPVEQYF
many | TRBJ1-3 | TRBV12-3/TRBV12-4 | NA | TGTGCCAGCAAATTCCAGGGGAAACCTGGAATATATTTT | CASKFQGKPGIYF
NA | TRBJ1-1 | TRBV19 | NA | TGTGCCAGTAGTATAGGGGCCCCGGGGATGAACACTGAAGCTTTCTTT | CASSIGAPGMNTEAFF
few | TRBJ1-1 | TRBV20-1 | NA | TGCAGTGCTAGAAGTCCTCGGAACACTGAAGCTTTCTTT | CSARSPRNTEAFF
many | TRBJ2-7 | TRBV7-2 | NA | TGTGCCAGCAGCGAAAGTAATTTGCAGTACTTC | CASSESNLQYF
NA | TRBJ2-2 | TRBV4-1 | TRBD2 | TGCGCCAGCAGCCACCTGGGGGGGAGCGGGGAGCTGTTTTTT | CASSHLGGSGELFF
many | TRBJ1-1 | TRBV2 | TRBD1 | TGTGCCAGCAGTGGGGGGGACAGTGGAGCTTTCTTT | CASSGGDSGAFF
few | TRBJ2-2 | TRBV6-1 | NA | TGTGCCAGCAGTGAAGGGGGTGCCGGGGAGCTGTTTTTT | CASSEGGAGELFF
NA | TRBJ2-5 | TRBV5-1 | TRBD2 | TGCGCCAGCAGCCTCGCTAGCGGCCTCCAAGAGACCCAGTACTTC | CASSLASGLQETQYF
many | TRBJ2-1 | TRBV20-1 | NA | TGCAGTGCTAGAAGGATAGCTAACAATGAGCAGTTCTTC | CSARRIANNEQFF
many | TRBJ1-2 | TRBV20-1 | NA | TGCAGTGCCAGTAAAGCGAGGGAGGGATACGGCTACACCTTC | CSASKAREGYGYTF
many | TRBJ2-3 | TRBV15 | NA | TGTGCCACCAGCAGAGATTTGGGACTCCCCGACGTCACAGATACGCAGTATTTT | CATSRDLGLPDVTDTQYF
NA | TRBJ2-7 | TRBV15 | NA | TGTGCCACCAGCAGAGACCGGGGGACAGAGCAGTACTTC | CATSRDRGTEQYF
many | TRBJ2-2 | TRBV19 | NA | TGTGCCAGTAAGGGGGGTGGCACCGGGGAGCTGTTTTTT | CASKGGGTGELFF
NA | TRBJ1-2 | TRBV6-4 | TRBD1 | TGTGCCAGCAGAGGACAGGGGCTTATCTATGGCTACACCTTC | CASRGQGLIYGYTF
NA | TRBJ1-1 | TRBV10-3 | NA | TGTGCCATCAGAGCCGGACGGGACACTGAAGCTTTCTTT | CAIRAGRDTEAFF
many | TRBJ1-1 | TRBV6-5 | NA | TGTGTCAGCAGTTACTCAGGGCGGGGATCCACTGAAGCTTTCTTT | CVSSYSGRGSTEAFF
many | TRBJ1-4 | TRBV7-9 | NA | TGTGCCAGCAGCGGGCCAGACAGAGGGGCTGAGAAACTGTTTTTT | CASSGPDRGAEKLFF
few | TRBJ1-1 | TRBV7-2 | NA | TGTGCCAGCAGCCCCGGGGCAGGGCAGAACACTGAAGCTTTCTTT | CASSPGAGQNTEAFF
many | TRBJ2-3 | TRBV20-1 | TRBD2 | TGCAGTGCTAGTAAGCGGGAAGCGACAGATACGCAGTATTTT | CSASKREATDTQYF
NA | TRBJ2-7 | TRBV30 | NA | TGTGCCTGGACACAGGGTAGGGTCTACGAGCAGTACTTC | CAWTQGRVYEQYF